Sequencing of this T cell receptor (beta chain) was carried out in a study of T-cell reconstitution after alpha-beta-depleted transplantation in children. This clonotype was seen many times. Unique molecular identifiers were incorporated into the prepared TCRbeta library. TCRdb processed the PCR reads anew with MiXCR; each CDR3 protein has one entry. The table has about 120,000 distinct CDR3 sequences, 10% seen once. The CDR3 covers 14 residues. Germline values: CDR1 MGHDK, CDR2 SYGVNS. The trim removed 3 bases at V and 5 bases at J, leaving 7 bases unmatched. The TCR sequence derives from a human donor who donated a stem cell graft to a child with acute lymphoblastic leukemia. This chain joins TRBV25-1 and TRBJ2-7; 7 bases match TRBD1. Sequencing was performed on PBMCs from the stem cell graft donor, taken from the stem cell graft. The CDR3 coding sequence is TGTGCCAGCAGTGAGACAGGGTTAGGGAACGAGCAGTACTTC. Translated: CASSETGLGNEQYF.